What follows are 16 T cell receptor beta chains derived from one specimen sequenced in a study of blood T cell repertoires in COVID-19. Profiling relied on immunoSEQ multiplex PCR, and the TCRdb table lists in-frame clones only, not all of them. The table has approximately 260,000 clones, roughly 87% seen once; the top ten hold 4.6%. Sequenced material: peripheral blood. Every receptor here comes from a woman aged 40 to 50 who had recovered from COVID-19.

The CDR3 DNA sequence: TGTGCCAGCAGCCCCACCCGAACAGGGGGCGGTGACGAGCAGTACTTC. The encoded protein is CASSPTRTGGGDEQYF. This chain joins TRBV7-9 and TRBJ2-7; 9 bases align to TRBD1. The junction had 13 bases not matched to a gene; V was cut back by 5 bases and J by 5 bases. This CDR3 region has 16 residues. Germline V gene sequence: CDR1 SEHNR, CDR2 FQNEAQ (reference sequence).

The chain links TRBV10-2 to TRBJ2-3, with TRBD2 matching over 14 bases. The V segment lost 3 bases and the J segment 1 base; nucleotides outside the gene matches: 9. CDR3 length: 19 residues. Per the germline V gene, CDR1 is WSHSY and CDR2 is SAAADI. The CDR3 nucleotides read TGCGCCAGCAGTGAACCACCGGGACTAGCGGGAGAGGGCACAGATACGCAGTATTTT. It is translated as CASSEPPGLAGEGTDTQYF.

The chain joins TRBV19 to TRBJ2-6, with 9 bases that match TRBD1. The V gene's germline CDR1 is LNHDA and CDR2 SQIVND (reference sequence). The CDR3 loop spans 18 amino acids. With 11 bases clipped from V and 1 base from J, the junction kept 15 bases outside the gene matches. The CDR3 nucleotides read TGTGCCGGCTCCAAAACCGGGACAGGGTATTCTGGGGCCAACGTCCTGACTTTC. Its translation is CAGSKTGTGYSGANVLTF.

This clone has just one count. V usage is TRBV12-3 or TRBV12-4 and J usage is TRBJ2-7, with D uncertain. V shed 3 bases and J shed 3 bases, with 6 bases lying between them. This CDR3 comprises 12 residues. The CDR3 loop is CASSFTYYEQYF. The CDR3 DNA sequence: TGTGCCAGCAGTTTCACCTACTACGAGCAGTACTTC.

The chain joins TRBV5-4 to TRBJ1-2; possible D gene TRBD1, 6 bases. Trimming left V 5 bases short and J 7 bases short, with 9 bases between. The CDR3 consists of 11 residues. CDR1 is SGHNT and CDR2 is YYREEE in the germline V gene (reference sequence). Written as DNA, the CDR3 is TGTGCCAGCAGTAGGGGGTTTGGCTACACCTTC. It translates to CASSRGFGYTF.

This chain joins TRBV7-3 and TRBJ2-1; D is possibly TRBD2 (5 bases). CDR1 and CDR2 from the germline V gene are SGHTA and FQGTGA. V was shortened by 5 bases and J by 5 bases, with 10 bases between the two germline ends. This CDR3 is 13 amino acids long. CDR3 loop: CASSKTLDNEQFF. In DNA, the CDR3 is TGTGCCAGCAGCAAGACACTAGACAATGAGCAGTTCTTC. The entire variable domain, with the rest obtained from reference TRBV7-3 and TRBJ2-1, is as follows: GAGVSQTPSNKVTEKGKYVELRCDPISGHTALYWYRQSLGQGPEFLIYFQGTGAADDSGLPNDRFFAVRPEGSVSTLKIQRTERGDSAVYLCASSKTLDNEQFFGPGTRLTVL.

The CDR3, as DNA: TGTGCCAGCAGCTTAGCTCAGCGGGATCCGGAGACCCAGTACTTC. Amino acid sequence: CASSLAQRDPETQYF. The chain links TRBV7-2 to TRBJ2-5; 7 nucleotides match TRBD2. After removal of 0 bases from V and 5 bases from J, the junction contained 6 bases not matched to a gene. This CDR3 is built from 15 residues. The germline CDR1 and CDR2 sequences are SGHTA and FQGNSA.

This chain uses TRBV5-5 with TRBJ2-1; D may be TRBD2 (6 bases). This CDR3 region has 15 residues. With 0 bases removed from V and 6 bases from J, the gap between germline ends came to 13 bases. The V gene's germline CDR1 is SGHKS and CDR2 YYEKEE (reference sequence). This CDR3 is CASSLGAGRFNEQFF. The CDR3 DNA reads as TGTGCCAGCAGCTTGGGGGCAGGGAGGTTCAATGAGCAGTTCTTC.

V usage is TRBV30 and J usage is TRBJ2-7; D gene ambiguous. The V gene's germline CDR1 is GTSNPN and CDR2 SVGIG (reference sequence). The CDR3 sequence is 13 residues long. Trimming removed 0 bases from V and 2 bases from J, with 8 bases in between. CDR3 in DNA: TGTGCCTGGAGTGTAACGAGAGCCTACGAGCAGTACTTC. This translates into CAWSVTRAYEQYF.

The chain couples TRBV11-3 to TRBJ2-1; no clear D gene. Germline CDR1 and CDR2: SGHNT and YENEEA. V was clipped by 5 bases and J by 8 bases, with 13 bases between them. There are 13 residues in the CDR3. The CDR3 nucleotides are TGTGCCAGCAGCCCCCGCGCGGTCGATGAGCAGTTCTTC. Translating it yields CASSPRAVDEQFF.

The genes are TRBV6-1 and TRBJ2-2; the D is unclear. Germline loops: CDR1 MNHNS, CDR2 SASEGT. The length of the CDR3 is 14 residues. V was cut by 2 bases and J by 3 bases, with 7 bases left in between. The CDR3 sequence: CASSELDHTGELFF. CDR3 bases: TGTGCCAGCAGTGAACTAGATCACACCGGGGAGCTGTTTTTT.

The chain combines TRBV5-1 with TRBJ2-3; D might be TRBD1 (5 bases). The CDR3 loop spans 16 amino acids. V lost 3 bases to trimming and J lost 6 bases, with 20 bases between them. Germline CDR1 reads SGHRS; CDR2 reads YFSETQ. The CDR3 reads CASSSRDQGWADTQYF. The CDR3 DNA reads TGCGCCAGCAGCTCGCGTGACCAGGGATGGGCCGATACGCAGTATTTT.

The chain carries TRBV18 and TRBJ1-2, with D unresolved. CDR1 KGHSH and CDR2 LQKENI come from the germline V gene. This CDR3 region has 16 residues. V was pared by 2 bases and J by 2 bases, with 15 bases between. The CDR3 region is CASSPYSPADNYGYTF. The CDR3 DNA follows: TGTGCCAGCTCACCATACAGTCCCGCCGACAACTATGGCTACACCTTC.

On this clone: This sample also contains other DNA sequences that code for the same CDR3. This sequence joins TRBV11-2 and TRBJ1-2, with D unresolved. Deletions cut 1 base from V and 3 bases from J, with 3 bases between. The CDR3 has 12 residues. Germline-derived CDR1 and CDR2 are SGHAT and FQNNGV. The CDR3 sequence: CASSLGDYGYTF. CDR3 coding DNA: TGTGCCAGCAGCTTAGGAGACTATGGCTACACCTTC.

The V gene is TRBV4-1, the J gene TRBJ1-2; 8 bases fit TRBD1. J gave up 6 bases and V 1 base, and 16 bases lay outside the gene matches. The CDR3 loop spans 18 amino acids. CDR1 is MGHRA, CDR2 YSYEKL, per germline. CDR3 in DNA: TGCGCCAGCAGCCAAGTCGTCCGGACAGGGAAGAGAAGGGATGGCTACACCTTC. It yields the protein CASSQVVRTGKRRDGYTF.

The CDR3 loop reads CASSEGLGNTIYF. CDR3 sequence (DNA): TGTGCCAGCAGCGAGGGCCTTGGAAACACCATATATTTT. The J gene is TRBJ1-3, the V gene TRBV11-2; D ambiguous. This CDR3 region has 13 residues. V lost 5 bases and J lost 3, with 8 bases in between. From germline, CDR1 is SGHAT and CDR2 FQNNGV.